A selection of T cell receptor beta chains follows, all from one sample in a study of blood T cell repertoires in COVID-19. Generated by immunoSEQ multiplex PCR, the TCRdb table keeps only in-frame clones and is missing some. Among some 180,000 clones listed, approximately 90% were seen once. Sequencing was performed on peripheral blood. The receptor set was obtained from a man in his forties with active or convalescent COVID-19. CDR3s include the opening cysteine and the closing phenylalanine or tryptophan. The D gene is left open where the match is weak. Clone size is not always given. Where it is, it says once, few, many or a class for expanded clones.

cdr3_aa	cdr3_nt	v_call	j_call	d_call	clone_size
CASSWTGGQVYSNQPQHF	TGTGCCAGCAGTTGGACAGGGGGCCAAGTTTATAGCAATCAGCCCCAGCATTTT	TRBV2	TRBJ1-5	TRBD1	-
CATSRQYTDPSGYTF	TGTGCCACCAGCAGACAGTATACAGACCCCTCTGGCTACACCTTC	TRBV15	TRBJ1-2	-	-
CASRLRYTEAFF	TGTGCCAGCAGGCTGCGTTACACTGAAGCTTTCTTT	TRBV6-5	TRBJ1-1	-	-
CASRALGTNYNEQFF	TGTGCCAGCAGGGCCCTGGGGACTAATTACAATGAGCAGTTCTTC	TRBV6-5	TRBJ2-1	TRBD2	-
CASSGTGTNSPLHF	TGTGCCAGCAGTGGGACAGGGACAAATTCACCCCTCCACTTT	TRBV2	TRBJ1-6	TRBD1	-
CATSRGGLAGEDTQYF	TGTGCCACCAGCAGGGGGGGACTAGCGGGGGAAGATACGCAGTATTTT	TRBV15	TRBJ2-3	TRBD2	once
CSASLRQGEETQYF	TGCAGTGCTAGTTTGCGACAGGGTGAAGAGACCCAGTACTTC	TRBV20-1	TRBJ2-5	TRBD1	-
CASSPPGTGYNEQFF	TGTGCCAGCTCACCACCCGGGACAGGCTACAATGAGCAGTTCTTC	TRBV18	TRBJ2-1	TRBD1	-
CSVLLGANSYEQYF	TGCAGCGTCCTCCTGGGGGCAAATTCCTACGAGCAGTACTTC	TRBV29-1	TRBJ2-7	-	-
CASSSYEDRGKGQPQHF	TGTGCCAGCAGTTCATACGAGGACAGGGGAAAGGGCCAGCCCCAGCATTTT	TRBV21-1	TRBJ1-5	-	-
CASSPSGADTDTQYF	TGTGCCAGCAGCCCTAGCGGGGCTGACACAGATACGCAGTATTTT	TRBV7-2	TRBJ2-3	TRBD2	-
CASSLVGLAGSNTDTQYF	TGTGCCAGCAGCTTAGTAGGGTTAGCGGGGAGTAATACAGATACGCAGTATTTT	TRBV11-2	TRBJ2-3	TRBD2	few
CASRTGGVGQPQHF	TGTGCCAGCCGGACAGGGGGCGTAGGTCAGCCCCAGCATTTT	TRBV28	TRBJ1-5	TRBD1	-
CASSSTLGQGTSTDTQYF	TGTGCCAGCAGCTCAACTCTGGGACAGGGGACTAGCACAGATACGCAGTATTTT	TRBV7-9	TRBJ2-3	TRBD1	many
CASSSRDRAYEQYF	TGTGCCAGCAGCTCCCGGGACAGAGCCTACGAGCAGTACTTC	TRBV7-9	TRBJ2-7	TRBD1	-
CASSLRETQYF	TGTGCCAGCAGTTTGAGGGAGACCCAGTACTTC	TRBV28	TRBJ2-5	-	-
CASSQSRGNEQFF	TGTGCCAGCAGCCAGTCAAGAGGGAATGAGCAGTTCTTC	TRBV11-3	TRBJ2-1	-	-
CASSIKLAGPEQFF	TGTGCCAGTAGTATAAAACTAGCGGGGCCAGAGCAGTTCTTC	TRBV19	TRBJ2-1	TRBD2	once
CAGRAGISYEQYF	TGTGCCGGGCGAGCGGGAATCTCCTACGAGCAGTACTTC	TRBV6-4	TRBJ2-7	TRBD2	once
CASSLIAQSSYEQYF	TGTGCCAGCAGTTTAATAGCGCAAAGCTCCTACGAGCAGTACTTC	TRBV27	TRBJ2-7	-	-